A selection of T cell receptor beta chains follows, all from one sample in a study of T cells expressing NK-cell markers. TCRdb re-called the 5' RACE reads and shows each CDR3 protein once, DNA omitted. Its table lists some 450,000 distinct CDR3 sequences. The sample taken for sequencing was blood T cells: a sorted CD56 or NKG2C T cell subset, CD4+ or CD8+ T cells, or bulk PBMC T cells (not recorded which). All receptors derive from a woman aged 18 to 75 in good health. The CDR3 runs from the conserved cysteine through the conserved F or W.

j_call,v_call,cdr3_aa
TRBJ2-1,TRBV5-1,CASSLSIQRGTNEQFF
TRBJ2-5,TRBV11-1,CASSFYPIGLAGEETQYF
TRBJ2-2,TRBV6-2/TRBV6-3,CACKAVRANTGELFF
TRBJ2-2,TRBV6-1,CASVGDNTGELFF
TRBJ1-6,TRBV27,CASSPLDRVRIADSPLHF
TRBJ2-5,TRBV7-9,CASSFRLAGEETQYF
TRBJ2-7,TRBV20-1,CSASPRTRGYSYEQYF
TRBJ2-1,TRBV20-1,CSSTPGGHEQFF
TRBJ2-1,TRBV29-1,CSARKTTYNEQFF
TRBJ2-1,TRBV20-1,CSAWTSETGEQFF
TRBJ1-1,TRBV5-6,CASRPLEVNTEAFF
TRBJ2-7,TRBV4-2,CASSQARGVGYEQYF
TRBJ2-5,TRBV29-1,CSVTGVQGTQYF
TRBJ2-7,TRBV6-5,CASSYGTGLYEQYF
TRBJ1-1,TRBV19,CASSIGDSRHTEAFF
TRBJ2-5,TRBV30,CAWSPTSGGRTQYF
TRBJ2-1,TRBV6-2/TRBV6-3,CASRPGLAGHNEQFF
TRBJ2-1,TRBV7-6,CASSLRQGPHNEQFF
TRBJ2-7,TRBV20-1,CSAGRTSGNYEQYF
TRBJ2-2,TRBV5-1,CASSLMTRGTTGELFF
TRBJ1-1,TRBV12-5,CASGLTADSKAFF
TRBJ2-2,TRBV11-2,CASSSVPGELFF
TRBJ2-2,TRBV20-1,CSALSYGRGELFF
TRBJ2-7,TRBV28,CASRRGVIGSYEQYF
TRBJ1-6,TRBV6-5,CASSYSDPSPLHF
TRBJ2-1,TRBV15,CATSFNPGNEQFF
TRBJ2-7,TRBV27,CASVKRLTYEQYF
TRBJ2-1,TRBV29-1,CSVEWALGLAGGGNEQFF